The 2 T cell receptor beta chains reported below all come from one sample, sequenced in a study of blood T cell repertoires in COVID-19. The protocol was immunoSEQ multiplex PCR, while the TCRdb copy is restricted to in-frame clones and leaves out a portion. The sample has some 300,000 clones; around 89% are singletons. The sequenced material came from peripheral blood. Source of these receptors: a woman under 40 who had recovered from COVID-19.

This clone was seen once. The gene calls are TRBV11-3 and TRBJ2-3; 11 bases are shared with TRBD2. V was clipped by 5 bases and J by 1 base; unmatched bases: 8. The CDR3 has 17 residues. CDR1 and CDR2 (germline): SGHNT, YENEEA. The CDR3 DNA reads as TGTGCCAGCAGCATCGGGGGGACTAGCGGAGGCACAGATACGCAGTATTTT. This codes for CASSIGGTSGGTDTQYF.

The CDR3 here is CASSPGTGTRYGYTF. In DNA, the CDR3 is TGTGCCAGCAGCCCCGGGACAGGAACACGCTATGGCTACACCTTC. J is TRBJ1-2 and V is TRBV11-2, with 8 bases aligning to TRBD1. V lost 5 bases, J lost 4 bases, and 9 bases stayed unmatched. The CDR3 totals 15 residues. Germline CDR1 and CDR2: SGHAT and FQNNGV.